This TCR beta chain derives from a study of T cells after posttransplantation cyclophosphamide (dated by TCRdb to the mid-2010s). With regard to the full study: Using TRB sequencing, the study followed how the T cell repertoire rebuilt after myeloablative bone marrow transplantation with posttransplantation cyclophosphamide given as GVHD prophylaxis. Public TRB sequences were checked against a database of over 3,500 sequences associated with responses to pathogens, tumor antigens, self-antigens and alloantigens. TRB sequencing was performed on blood from all 35 or so PTCy patients with 1-year posttransplant specimens. Because TRA and TRB clonality were tightly correlated in fewer than 10 samples, subsequent TCR analyses were focused on TRB only. TRB sequencing was also done on up to roughly 3 additional blood samples from 2 to 5.2 years after transplant in 3 patients, and on pretransplant blood from 4 patients. Samples from 30 to 45 PTCy-treated patients and 16 related bone marrow donors of those patients were subjected to antigen receptor sequencing. Study-wide conclusions, independent of this receptor: Across the 45 to 55 patients, TRB clonality was highly associated with recipient CMV seropositivity and CMV reactivation, and diversity with PTCy was similar to that in the CNI/methotrexate controls. At 1-2 months, donor-recipient similarity was low but rose over the first year, and the later blood repertoires were often dominated by donor CD8+ memory clones. The TRB repertoires of T cells infiltrating skin or the GI tract showed only limited overlap with the TRB repertoires found in blood.

This clone was observed at least ten times. This receptor's antigen is unknown. Within one base of it there is no much larger clone, and no base qualities were kept. CDR1 and CDR2 were assigned from the germline V gene (reference sequence) as LNHDA and SQIVND. The junction carries 15 bases between V and J, which are trimmed by 5 bases and 6 bases respectively. Including the terminal cysteine and phenylalanine, the CDR3 comprises 14 residues. Only the CDR3 region is kept as DNA, spanning 42 bases read in frame from base 1. Related bone marrow donors provided peripheral blood samples on the day of marrow donation. Mononuclear cells from peripheral blood and bone marrow were separated by Ficoll-Hypaque density centrifugation and then cryopreserved. TRB sequencing was run on genomic DNA with either the immunoSEQ assay at survey resolution or the hsTCRB kit. The study's processing was this. The immunoSEQ software handled the initial read processing, while the LymphoSeq R package was used for the repertoire analyses. For each TRB dataset, clonality was calculated as 1 minus normalized Shannon entropy, and the Gini coefficient was computed as well. To infer phenotypes in unsorted samples, TRB sequences from sorted subsets of the recipient or donor were mapped onto unsorted samples from the same recipient. TCRdb limited this immuneACCESS table to in-frame rearrangements with V and J called. A share of clones is missing; checked studies link under half to unresolved V genes, and the rest is unexplained. Clonal size and the V and J genes are those of that table, whereas D and trimming came from the DNA. This sample is represented by 42,000 or so clones, with no singletons among them. The ten largest account for around 4.5% of the sample.

The material sequenced was PBMCs. Recombination linked TRBV19 to TRBJ2-3; the D gene is perhaps TRBD1, on 5 matching bases. The receptor was isolated from a woman aged 45-65 years in good health and a related stem cell transplant donor. The nucleotide sequence is given as TGTGCCAGTAGTTTTACAGACAGTGCGGATACGCAGTATTTT. Its protein reads: CASSFTDSADTQYF.